This TCR beta chain was sequenced during a study of early T cells in non-severe SARS-CoV-2 infection. Overall study context: Chains stayed unpaired after sequencing of bulk RNA from unsorted whole blood.

On this clonotype itself: Its antigen remains unidentified.

Unique molecular identifiers were attached to individual cDNA molecules. TCRdb reprocessed the 5' RACE reads via MiXCR and lists one record per CDR3 protein. The table shows 90,000 to 130,000 distinct CDR3 sequences, with roughly an eighth occurring only once. Study-wide points: Anti-spike CD8 specificities were favored by VDJdb matching, whose results missed private and CD4 specificities.

This receptor was taken from an adult who was a healthcare worker with PCR-confirmed SARS-CoV-2 infection or an uninfected control (not recorded which). Sequences were derived from whole blood, sampled at baseline.

DNA of the CDR3: TGTGCCAGCAGCTTGGACAGGGTAGGAGCTTTCTTT. This encodes CASSLDRVGAFF. The chain couples TRBV7-9 to TRBJ1-1; 8 positions match TRBD1. The V segment lost 3 bases and the J segment 10 bases; nucleotides outside the gene matches: 4. This CDR3 is built from 12 residues. Germline V CDR1 and CDR2: SEHNR, FQNEAQ (reference sequence).